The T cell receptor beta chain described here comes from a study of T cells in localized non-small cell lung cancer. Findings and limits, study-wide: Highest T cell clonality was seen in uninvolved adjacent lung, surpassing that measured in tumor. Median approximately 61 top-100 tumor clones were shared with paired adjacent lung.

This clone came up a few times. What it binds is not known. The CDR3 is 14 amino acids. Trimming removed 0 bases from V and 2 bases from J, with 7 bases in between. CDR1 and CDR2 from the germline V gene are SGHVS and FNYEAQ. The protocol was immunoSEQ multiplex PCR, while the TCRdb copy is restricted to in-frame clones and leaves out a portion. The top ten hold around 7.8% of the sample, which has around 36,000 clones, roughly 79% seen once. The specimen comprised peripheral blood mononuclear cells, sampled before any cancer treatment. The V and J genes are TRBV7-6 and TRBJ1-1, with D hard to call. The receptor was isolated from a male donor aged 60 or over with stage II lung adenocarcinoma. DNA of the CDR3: TGTGCCAGCAGCTTAGCGAAGGTAAACACTGAAGCTTTCTTT. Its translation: CASSLAKVNTEAFF. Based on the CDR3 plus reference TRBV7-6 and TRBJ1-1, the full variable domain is GAGVSQSPRYKVTKRGQDVALRCDPISGHVSLYWYRQALGQGPEFLTYFNYEAQQDKSGLPNDRFSAERPEGSISTLTIQRTEQRDSAMYRCASSLAKVNTEAFFGQGTRLTVV.